This T cell receptor beta chain was captured in a study of vaccination and CD4 T cells after COVID-19 (dated by TCRdb to 2021 to 2024). About the investigation overall: Convalescent patients had a positive SARS-CoV-2 result on nasal swab PCR, and of these patients, several had mild disease and one had severe disease. As controls, cultures received a CEFX viral epitope pool (the positive control), an HIV-1 Nef peptide pool (the negative control), or no peptide at all. The spike-specific CD4+ TCR repertoire was compared before and after mRNA vaccination in approximately 9 COVID-19 convalescent patients and several infection-naive healthy vaccine recipients. The time from the second vaccine dose to post-vaccine blood sampling had a median of roughly 77 days and ranged from about 14 to 241 days. The cultures were stimulated with overlapping spike peptide pools from SARS-CoV-2 and from the common cold coronaviruses HCoV-NL63, HCoV-OC43 and HCoV-229E. Six males and four females were included in the convalescent cohort, with two Hispanic individuals, seven Caucasians, two Asians and one multiracial person represented. Each participant got two doses of either the Pfizer-BioNTech BNT162b2 vaccine (n=8) or the Moderna mRNA-1273 vaccine (n=2). Post-COVID blood samples were collected from convalescent patients a median of around 100 days after diagnosis, with a range of roughly 35 to 161 days. Broad study findings and their caveats: An increase in the median number of SARS-CoV-2-reactive clonotypes from 21 after infection to roughly 38 after vaccination was observed, but the change was not found to be significant. In convalescent patients, nearly all vaccine-specific clones (304 of 307) were found to be mono-reactive for SARS-CoV-2 spike rather than cross-reactive with common cold coronaviruses. In convalescent patients, a median approximately 83% of post-vaccine SARS-CoV-2-reactive clones were detected only after vaccination, and vaccine-specific priming was suggested by this finding. The number of convalescent patients in the study was relatively small, and the study did not examine early timepoints following natural infection.

The germline V gene sets CDR1 to SGHTA and CDR2 to FQGNSA. V is clipped by 5 bases and J by 0 bases, and the sequence between their germline boundaries is 11 bases long. Reading from cysteine to phenylalanine, the CDR3 counts 15 amino acids. The entry retains the CDR3 DNA only, 45 bases that are in frame from base 1. The library was built by means of PCR. DNA from cultured CD4+ T cells was subjected to TCR sequencing with the Oncomine TCR Beta short-read assay at the Johns Hopkins FTIC core. The QIAamp micro DNA kit was used to extract genomic DNA from the cultured CD4+ T cells. Oncomine TCR Beta libraries made from cultured CD4+ T cells were pooled using unique dual indexes and sequenced on an Illumina iSeq 100. The source study handled its data this way. Non-productive sequences were removed, and CDR3s not starting with C, not ending with F or W, or shorter than 7 amino acids were discarded. The MANAFEST web application was used to identify antigen-specific clonotypes by comparing peptide-stimulated wells against reference wells and other culture wells. An FDR below 0.05, an odds ratio above 5, and a productive frequency above 0.1% in at least two of three replicate wells were required for clones to be considered positive. Clonotypes that were significantly expanded in both SARS-CoV-2 spike wells and at least one common cold coronavirus spike condition were defined as cross-reactive. Levenshtein distances (stringdist) and unrooted phylogenetic trees (ape) in R version 3.6.1 were used to assess CDR3 homology. TCRdb's own reprocessing of the public reads used fastp at Q25 and MiXCR and kept productive beta chains. Rows are unified per CDR3 protein, each entry keeping the most common DNA and genes. TCRdb's processing, not the authors' own work, is the source of the V and J calls. This sample has around 10,000 distinct CDR3 sequences in its table, and approximately 32% of those were observed once. The ten top clones hold roughly 14% of the sample.

This clonotype came up a few times. Its antigen is unknown. One base away there is no much larger clone; base qualities are not given. Interpreted using the paper, the treatment or condition label stands for: approximately nine-day PBMC culture with coronavirus spike peptide pools or control peptides (ViraFEST assay). To expand antigen-specific T cells with peptide pools and then pick out the expanded clonotypes through TCR sequencing, the study relied on the ViraFEST assay. Positive SARS-CoV-2 PCR tests in the convalescent patients dated from March to December 2020, before Alpha, Beta and Delta variants emerged in the United States. PBMCs were cultured at roughly 1.9 million per well in IMDM supplemented with about 5.5% human AB serum and around 10 IU/ml IL-2, with approximately 10 ug/ml peptide pools added. On days 3 and 7, half of the culture medium was replaced with fresh IL-2-containing medium. Once the cells had been in culture for roughly 11 days, the EasySep CD4+ T cell isolation kit was used to isolate CD4+ T cells by negative selection. Ficoll-Paque Plus gradient centrifugation was used to isolate PBMCs from whole blood, and the isolated PBMCs were then either used fresh or cryopreserved at -140C. Each culture condition was generally run in triplicate wells.

The source of this sequence is a human donor who had recovered from COVID-19. The chain employs TRBV7-2 and TRBJ1-5; the D gene cannot be named for sure. This sample comprised CD4+ T cells from blood, cultured in vitro, obtained after SARS-CoV-2 vaccination. The sequence in DNA is TGTGCCAGCAGCACCCAGACACTTAGCAATCAGCCCCAGCATTTT. Translated, this gives CASSTQTLSNQPQHF.